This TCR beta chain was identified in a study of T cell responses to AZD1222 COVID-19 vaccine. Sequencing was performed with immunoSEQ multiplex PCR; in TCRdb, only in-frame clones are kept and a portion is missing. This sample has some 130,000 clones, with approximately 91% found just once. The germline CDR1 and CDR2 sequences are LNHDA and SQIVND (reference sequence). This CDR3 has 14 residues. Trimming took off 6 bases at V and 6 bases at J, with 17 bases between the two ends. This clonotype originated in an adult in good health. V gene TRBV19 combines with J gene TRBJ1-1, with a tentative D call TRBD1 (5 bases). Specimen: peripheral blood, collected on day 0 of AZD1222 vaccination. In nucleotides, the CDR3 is TGTGCCAGTAGACCAACCCCAGGGTCGGCTGAAGCTTTCTTT. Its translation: CASRPTPGSAEAFF.